This TCR beta chain was sequenced during a study of blood T cell repertoires in COVID-19. This CDR3 is 13 amino acids long. J lost 4 bases, V lost 4 bases, and 4 bases had no gene match. Germline V gene data show CDR1 as SGHRS and CDR2 as YFSETQ. Produced via immunoSEQ multiplex PCR; TCRdb's table is partial and in-frame only. The repertoire holds 20,000 to 30,000 clones, with roughly 90% as singletons. This chain joins TRBV5-1 and TRBJ1-2, with 7 bases that match TRBD1. This receptor was identified in a human donor in a cohort sampled during active COVID-19. The sample was peripheral blood. The chain's CDR3 is CASSLWTGYGYTF. DNA of the CDR3: TGCGCCAGCAGCCTCTGGACAGGCTATGGCTACACCTTC.